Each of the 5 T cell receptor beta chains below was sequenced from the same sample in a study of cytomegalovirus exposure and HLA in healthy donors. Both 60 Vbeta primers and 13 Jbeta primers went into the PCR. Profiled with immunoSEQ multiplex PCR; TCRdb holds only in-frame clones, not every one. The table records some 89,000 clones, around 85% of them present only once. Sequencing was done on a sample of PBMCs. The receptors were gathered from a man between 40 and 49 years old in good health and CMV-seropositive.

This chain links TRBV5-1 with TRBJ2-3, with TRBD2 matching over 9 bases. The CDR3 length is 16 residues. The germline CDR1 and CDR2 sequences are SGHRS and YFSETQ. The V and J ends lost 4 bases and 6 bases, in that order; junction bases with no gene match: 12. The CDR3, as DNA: TGCGCCAGCAGCACGGGACTAGCAGCTTATGGGGATACGCAGTATTTT. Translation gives CASSTGLAAYGDTQYF.

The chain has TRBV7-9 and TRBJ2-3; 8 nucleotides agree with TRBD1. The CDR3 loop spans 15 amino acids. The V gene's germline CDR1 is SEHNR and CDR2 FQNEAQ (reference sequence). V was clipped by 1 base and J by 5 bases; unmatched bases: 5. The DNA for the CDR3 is TGTGCCAGCAGCTTAGGAGACAGGGGACAAGATACGCAGTATTTT. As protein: CASSLGDRGQDTQYF.

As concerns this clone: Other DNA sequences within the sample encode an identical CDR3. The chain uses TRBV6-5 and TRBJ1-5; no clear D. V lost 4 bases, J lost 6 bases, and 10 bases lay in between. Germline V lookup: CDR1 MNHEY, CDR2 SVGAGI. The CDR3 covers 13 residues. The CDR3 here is CASSSRGGQPQHF. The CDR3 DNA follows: TGTGCCAGCAGTTCTAGAGGAGGTCAGCCCCAGCATTTT.

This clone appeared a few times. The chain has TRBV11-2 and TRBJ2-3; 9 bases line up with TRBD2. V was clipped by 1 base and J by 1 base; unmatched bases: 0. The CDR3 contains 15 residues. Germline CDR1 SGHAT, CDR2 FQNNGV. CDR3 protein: CASSLGTSGTDTQYF. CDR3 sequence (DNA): TGTGCCAGCAGCTTAGGGACTAGCGGCACAGATACGCAGTATTTT.

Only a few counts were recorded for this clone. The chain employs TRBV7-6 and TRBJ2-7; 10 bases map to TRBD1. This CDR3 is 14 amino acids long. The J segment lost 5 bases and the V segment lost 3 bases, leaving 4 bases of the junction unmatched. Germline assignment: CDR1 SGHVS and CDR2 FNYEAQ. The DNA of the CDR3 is TGTGCCAGCAGCTTGCGACAGGGGGCGGACGAGCAGTACTTC. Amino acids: CASSLRQGADEQYF. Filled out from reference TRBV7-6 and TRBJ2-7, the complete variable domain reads GAGVSQSPRYKVTKRGQDVALRCDPISGHVSLYWYRQALGQGPEFLTYFNYEAQQDKSGLPNDRFSAERPEGSISTLTIQRTEQRDSAMYRCASSLRQGADEQYFGPGTRLTVT.